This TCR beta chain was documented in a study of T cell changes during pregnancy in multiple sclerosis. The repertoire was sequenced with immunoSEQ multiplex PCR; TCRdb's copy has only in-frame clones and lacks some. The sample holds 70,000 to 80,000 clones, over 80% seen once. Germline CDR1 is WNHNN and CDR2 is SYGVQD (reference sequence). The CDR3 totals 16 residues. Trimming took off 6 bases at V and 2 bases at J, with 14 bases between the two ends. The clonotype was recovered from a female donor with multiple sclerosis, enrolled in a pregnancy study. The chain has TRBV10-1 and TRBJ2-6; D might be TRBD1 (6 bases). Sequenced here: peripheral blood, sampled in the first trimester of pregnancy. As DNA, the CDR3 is TGCGCCAGCAGGGCTTTACAGGGTACTGGGGCCAACGTCCTGACTTTC. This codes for CASRALQGTGANVLTF.